This T cell receptor (beta chain) was identified in a study of blood T cell repertoires in COVID-19. Study information: T cells, B-cell-depleted T cells, or PBMCs provided the cDNA or gDNA that served as material.

Trimming pared 5 bases from V and 0 bases from J, leaving 8 bases between. CDR1 and CDR2 from the germline V gene are MNHEY and SVGAGI. This CDR3 region has 14 residues. Using immunoSEQ multiplex PCR, the repertoire was profiled, and TCRdb retains in-frame clones only, with some absent. In the table there are about 230,000 clones, less than 90% of which are singletons. Material for sequencing was PBMCs or T cells enriched from blood (not recorded which). The chain is built from TRBV6-5 and TRBJ1-5; D gene uncertain. The receptor was derived from a woman in her forties or fifties in a cohort exposed to, infected with or recovered from COVID-19 (not recorded which). DNA of the CDR3: TGTGCCAGCAGTCAGGTGTATAGCAATCAGCCCCAGCATTTT. It specifies CASSQVYSNQPQHF.